These T cell receptor beta chains were read from a single sample in a study of blood T cell repertoires in COVID-19. Sequencing used immunoSEQ multiplex PCR; TCRdb keeps in-frame clones, though not all of them. The table shows roughly 500,000 clones, with 70% to 90% occurring only once. The sequencing input was peripheral blood. The source of these receptors is a human donor in a cohort sampled during active COVID-19. Each CDR3 is given with its conserved first and last residue. The D gene is left open where the match is weak.

V gene	CDR3 length	J gene	D gene	CDR3 DNA	CDR3 protein
TRBV5-8	14	TRBJ1-6	.	TGTGCCAGCAGCCGACGACAGGAGAATTCACCCCTCCACTTT	CASSRRQENSPLHF
TRBV5-5	14	TRBJ2-7	TRBD1	TGTGCCAGCAGCTTCCGGGACAGCAACTACGAGCAGTACTTC	CASSFRDSNYEQYF
TRBV20-1	10	TRBJ1-1	.	TGCGGCTCCCGGGGGACTGAAGCTTTCTTT	CGSRGTEAFF
TRBV18	17	TRBJ2-4	.	TGTGCCAGCTCACCACAGCTCCTGCAACTAGCCAAAAACATTCAGTACTTC	CASSPQLLQLAKNIQYF
TRBV9	16	TRBJ2-2	TRBD2	TGTGCCAGCAGCGTAGTGTCTAGCGGGACGACCGCGGAGCTGTTTTTT	CASSVVSSGTTAELFF
TRBV5-1	14	TRBJ2-1	.	TGCGCCAGCAGCTTGGAGTCCGGCTACAATGAGCAGTTCTTC	CASSLESGYNEQFF
TRBV24-1	14	TRBJ2-2	.	TGTGCCACCGCCGCGGCAGATATTGGCGGGGAGCTGTTTTTT	CATAAADIGGELFF
TRBV19	13	TRBJ2-3	TRBD2	TGTGCCAGTACGACTAGCGGGACCGATACGCAGTATTTT	CASTTSGTDTQYF
TRBV19	13	TRBJ2-7	.	TGTGCCAGTAGTATCGCGGGGGCGGACGAGCAGTACTTC	CASSIAGADEQYF
TRBV7-9	14	TRBJ1-4	TRBD1	TGTGCCAGCAGCCCCGGGACAGGGGAGGAAAAACTGTTTTTT	CASSPGTGEEKLFF
TRBV11-3	13	TRBJ1-6	.	TGTGCCAGCAGCCAAGACAGGACTTCACCCCTCCACTTT	CASSQDRTSPLHF
TRBV9	16	TRBJ2-2	TRBD2	TGTGCCAGCAGCGTTGGGACTAGCGGGAACACCGGGGAGCTGTTTTTT	CASSVGTSGNTGELFF
TRBV5-4	15	TRBJ2-3	.	TGTGCCAGCAGCTTGGAACTGGGAGGATCAGATACGCAGTATTTT	CASSLELGGSDTQYF
TRBV21-1	14	TRBJ2-7	.	TGTGCCAGCAGTAATCCCGACAGGGCCTACGAGCAGTACTTC	CASSNPDRAYEQYF